These 22 T cell receptor beta chains were sequenced from one sample in a study of blood T cell repertoires in COVID-19. Using immunoSEQ multiplex PCR, the repertoire was profiled, and TCRdb retains in-frame clones only, with some absent. The sample lists 59,000 or so clones, 80% to 85% seen once, with 10% to 15% in the top ten. The source material was peripheral blood. All receptors derive from a human donor in a cohort sampled during active COVID-19.

This chain links TRBV5-6 with TRBJ2-3, with 8 bases aligning to TRBD1. Looked up from germline, CDR1 is SGHDT and CDR2 is YYEEEE. J lost 0 bases, V lost 1 base, and 1 base had no gene match. The CDR3 contains 15 residues. In DNA form, the CDR3 reads TGTGCCAGCAGCTTGTACAGGGGGAGCACAGATACGCAGTATTTT. Translated: CASSLYRGSTDTQYF.

The gene calls are TRBV7-9 and TRBJ2-1; 9 nucleotides match TRBD2. Germline V lookup: CDR1 SEHNR, CDR2 FQNEAQ (reference sequence). J lost 9 bases, V lost 5 bases, and 11 bases had no gene match. The CDR3 runs 15 residues. This chain's CDR3 is CASSAEGLAGSEQFF. CDR3 nucleotides: TGTGCCAGCAGCGCGGAGGGGCTAGCGGGGTCTGAGCAGTTCTTC.

J is TRBJ1-1 and V is TRBV10-3; D uncertain. CDR1 is ENHRY and CDR2 is SYGVKD in the germline V gene. With 6 bases removed from V and 4 bases from J, the gap between germline ends came to 15 bases. The CDR3 runs to 14 residues. The CDR3 region has the DNA TGTGCCATCAGATTGACACAACAAAGCACTGAAGCTTTCTTT. It codes for CAIRLTQQSTEAFF.

The chain is built from TRBV18 and TRBJ1-2, with D possibly TRBD1 on 6 matching bases. The CDR3 runs to 14 residues. V was clipped by 5 bases and J by 6 bases, with 16 bases between them. Germline CDR1 KGHSH, CDR2 LQKENI. This CDR3 reads CASSYRTDKNGYTF. The CDR3, as DNA: TGTGCCAGCTCATATAGGACAGATAAGAATGGCTACACCTTC. Full variable domain (remainder filled in from reference TRBV18 and TRBJ1-2): NAGVMQNPRHLVRRRGQEARLRCSPMKGHSHVYWYRQLPEEGLKFMVYLQKENIIDESGMPKERFSAEFPKEGPSILRIQQVVRGDSAAYFCASSYRTDKNGYTFGSGTRLTVV.

This clone came up once. V gene TRBV5-1 combines with J gene TRBJ2-3; D gene ambiguous. In germline, CDR1 is SGHRS, CDR2 YFSETQ. Trimming removed 2 bases from V and 7 bases from J, with 8 bases in between. The CDR3 runs to 12 residues. The CDR3 DNA is TGCGCCAGCAGCTTCAGTTTCAATACGCAGTATTTT. Translation gives CASSFSFNTQYF.

This clone was seen only once. The chain is built from TRBV14 and TRBJ2-3; TRBD1 matches at 8 bases. The CDR3 sequence is 16 residues long. Trimming cost V 1 base and J 4 bases; bases outside gene matches: 7. Germline CDR1 and CDR2: SGHDN and FVKESK. The chain's CDR3 is CASSQAGGGGADTQYF. In DNA form, the CDR3 reads TGTGCCAGCAGCCAAGCAGGGGGCGGTGGCGCAGATACGCAGTATTTT.

This clone was seen a few times. J is TRBJ2-5 and V is TRBV6-5; TRBD1 is a possible D gene (5 bases). Germline assignment: CDR1 MNHEY and CDR2 SVGAGI. The length of the CDR3 is 12 residues. Trimming took off 6 bases at V and 4 bases at J, with 9 bases between the two ends. CDR3 in amino acids: CASRTVGETQYF. The CDR3 DNA reads TGTGCCAGCAGGACAGTAGGAGAGACCCAGTACTTC.

CDR3 loop: CASSDSFSGLAKNIQYF. The CDR3 nucleotides read TGTGCCAGCAGTGACTCATTTAGCGGTCTAGCCAAAAACATTCAGTACTTC. The rearrangement links TRBV6-4 to TRBJ2-4; maybe TRBD2 (6 bases). The V gene's germline CDR1 is MRHNA and CDR2 SNTAGT. Between the trimmed V and J ends, which lost 0 bases and 0 bases, there was a span of 12 bases. The CDR3 runs to 17 residues.

The CDR3 sequence is CASSLEGAGLETQYF. The CDR3, as DNA: TGTGCCAGCAGCTTGGAGGGGGCAGGGCTTGAGACCCAGTACTTC. The chain combines TRBV5-6 with TRBJ2-5; TRBD1 matches at 7 bases. V dropped 0 bases and J dropped 5; count of bases not matched to a gene: 7. This CDR3 comprises 15 residues. CDR1 is SGHDT, CDR2 YYEEEE, per germline.

The chain is built from TRBV7-9 and TRBJ1-3, with TRBD1 matching over 8 bases. This CDR3 is built from 16 residues. Germline CDR1 SEHNR, CDR2 FQNEAQ (reference sequence). With 1 base clipped from V and 2 bases from J, the junction kept 4 bases outside the gene matches. Written as DNA, the CDR3 is TGTGCCAGCAGCTTAGGAGGACAGGGCCCTGGAAACACCATATATTTT. Translation gives CASSLGGQGPGNTIYF.

This sequence joins TRBV7-8 and TRBJ2-1; D is perhaps TRBD1 (6 bases). This CDR3 has 17 amino acids. Germline CDR1 and CDR2: SGHVS and FQNEAQ. Trimming cost V 5 bases and J 6 bases, with 23 bases left between them. The CDR3 bases are TGTGCCAGCAGCGCCGACAGGACCCGGGGCCCGGGCAATGAGCAGTTCTTC. Translation: CASSADRTRGPGNEQFF.

The chain joins TRBV7-8 to TRBJ1-6; D might be TRBD1 (5 bases). Trimming took off 1 base at V and 10 bases at J, with 14 bases between the two ends. This CDR3 has 15 residues. The germline V gene encodes CDR1 SGHVS and CDR2 FQNEAQ. CDR3 loop: CASSLGGDSRSPLHF. The CDR3 region has the DNA TGTGCCAGCAGCTTAGGCGGGGACTCGCGGTCACCCCTCCACTTT.

The chain uses TRBV7-8 and TRBJ2-2; 8 nucleotides line up with TRBD1. Per germline, CDR1 SGHVS and CDR2 FQNEAQ. The V and J ends lost 5 bases and 3 bases, in that order; junction bases with no gene match: 8. This CDR3 has 16 amino acids. The DNA of the CDR3 is TGTGCCAGCAGCGCGACCGGGACAGGCTACACCGGGGAGCTGTTTTTT. Its translation: CASSATGTGYTGELFF.

The genes are TRBV5-1 and TRBJ2-3; 9 nucleotides match TRBD1. V lost 4 bases and J lost 4; bases outside the gene matches: 13. CDR3 size: 17 residues. Germline V gene lookup returns CDR1 SGHRS and CDR2 YFSETQ. The CDR3 DNA is TGCGCCAGCAGCGGGACCAAATCGGGACAGGGCCCAGATACGCAGTATTTT. This codes for CASSGTKSGQGPDTQYF. Complete variable domain (other parts from reference TRBV5-1 and TRBJ2-3): KAGVTQTPRYLIKTRGQQVTLSCSPISGHRSVSWYQQTPGQGLQFLFEYFSETQRNKGNFPGRFSGRQFSNSRSEMNVSTLELGDSALYLCASSGTKSGQGPDTQYFGPGTRLTVL.

This sequence joins TRBV19 and TRBJ1-5, with 12 bases lining up with TRBD1. CDR3 size: 16 residues. V trimming: 7 bases; J trimming: 6 bases; junction bases outside the gene matches: 10. Germline V lookup: CDR1 LNHDA, CDR2 SQIVND (reference sequence). This CDR3 reads CASKWGQGAVVQPQHF. CDR3 bases: TGTGCCAGTAAATGGGGACAGGGGGCAGTCGTTCAGCCCCAGCATTTT.

The genes are TRBV4-2 and TRBJ2-5, with TRBD2 identical over 12 bases. Germline V gene sequence: CDR1 LGHNA, CDR2 YNFKEQ. This CDR3 is 19 amino acids long. J was trimmed by 0 bases and V by 0 bases; bases with no gene match: 8. DNA of the CDR3: TGTGCCAGCAGCCAAGATTTACTAGCGGGGGGAACGTACCAAGAGACCCAGTACTTC. It is translated as CASSQDLLAGGTYQETQYF.

V is TRBV2 and J is TRBJ1-2, with TRBD1 matching 8 bases. Germline CDR1 SNHLY, CDR2 FYNNEI. The junction had 16 bases not matched to a gene; V was cut back by 7 bases and J by 6 bases. The CDR3 consists of 16 residues. This chain's CDR3 is CASIYNTDRGGDGYTF. The CDR3 DNA reads as TGTGCCAGCATATATAATACCGACAGGGGTGGGGATGGCTACACCTTC.

V and J are TRBV7-2 and TRBJ2-3; 9 bases align to TRBD1. Per germline, CDR1 SGHTA and CDR2 FQGNSA. Trimming removed 1 base from V and 4 bases from J; junction bases left unmatched: 9. The CDR3 has 17 residues. In DNA, the CDR3 is TGTGCCAGCAGCTTAGATACCCGGGACAGGGCCTCAGATACGCAGTATTTT. This gives the protein CASSLDTRDRASDTQYF.

The chain is built from TRBV18 and TRBJ2-7, with D tentatively TRBD2 (6 bases). Germline V lookup: CDR1 KGHSH, CDR2 LQKENI. This CDR3 comprises 17 residues. The germline V and J ends were trimmed by 2 bases and 0 bases, with 17 bases remaining between them. The CDR3 DNA follows: TGTGCCAGCTCACCAATTTCGGGAGCAAGTAGCTCCTACGAGCAGTACTTC. This translates into CASSPISGASSSYEQYF.

The J gene is TRBJ2-5, the V gene TRBV29-1, with D unclear. Between the trimmed V and J ends, which lost 1 base and 0 bases, there was a span of 6 bases. The CDR3 sequence is 13 residues long. The V gene's germline CDR1 is SQVTM and CDR2 ANQGSEA. The DNA for the CDR3 is TGCAGCGTTGAAGCCAGAAACCAAGAGACCCAGTACTTC. Protein sequence: CSVEARNQETQYF.

This chain connects TRBV19 to TRBJ1-1; 9 nucleotides match TRBD1. CDR3 length: 15 residues. In germline, CDR1 is LNHDA, CDR2 SQIVND (reference sequence). Germline trimming cut 1 base from V and 3 bases from J; bases unmatched to any gene: 3. CDR3 amino acids: CASSIGDRVDTEAFF. CDR3 coding DNA: TGTGCCAGTAGTATAGGGGACAGGGTGGACACTGAAGCTTTCTTT.

This clone was detected only once. The chain has TRBV5-6 and TRBJ1-5; a possible D gene is TRBD1 (6 bases). The CDR3 runs to 14 residues. The V end was cut by 4 bases, the J end by 7 bases, with 15 bases between. Germline V CDR1 and CDR2: SGHDT, YYEEEE. In nucleotides, the CDR3 is TGTGCCAGCAGCGGGCTGGACAGCGGCCAGCCCCAGCATTTT. This sequence encodes CASSGLDSGQPQHF.